This T cell receptor beta chain derives from a study of technical replicates of blood from a handful of donors. TCRdb keeps only in-frame clones here, not all; method: immunoSEQ multiplex PCR. Here the sample spans about 80,000 clones, about 95% being singletons. The receptor comes from a human donor in good health. Sequenced sample: T cells isolated from PBMCs.

CDR3 sequence: CASSEDREGDGYTF. DNA of the CDR3: TGCGCCAGCAGCGAAGACAGGGAAGGCGATGGCTACACCTTC. The chain recombines TRBV5-1 with TRBJ1-2; 7 bases are a match to TRBD1. Germline CDR1 is SGHRS and CDR2 is YFSETQ. CDR3 length: 14 residues. J gave up 6 bases and V 4 bases, and 9 bases lay outside the gene matches.